This TCR beta chain is drawn from a study of spatial heterogeneity in lung cancer. TCRdb called the 5' RACE reads again in MiXCR, with one record for every CDR3 protein. This table holds about 50,000 distinct CDR3 sequences, 7.5% to 9% found once. V dropped 3 bases and J dropped 7; count of bases not matched to a gene: 8. Germline assignment: CDR1 SGHTA and CDR2 FQGNSA. The CDR3 totals 15 residues. This clonotype was seen a handful of times. The time point: sample taken at primary tumor resection. Whole RNA came from tumor, nontumor lung or frozen PBMC and was sequenced without being sorted. The clonotype originates from a female donor with early-stage non-small cell lung cancer. The material sequenced was PBMCs, taken at surgery. The chain employs TRBV7-2 and TRBJ2-1, with TRBD2 matching over 8 bases. This CDR3 reads CASSLTAGAQNEQFF. The CDR3 DNA follows: TGTGCCAGCAGCTTGACAGCGGGAGCCCAAAATGAGCAGTTCTTC.